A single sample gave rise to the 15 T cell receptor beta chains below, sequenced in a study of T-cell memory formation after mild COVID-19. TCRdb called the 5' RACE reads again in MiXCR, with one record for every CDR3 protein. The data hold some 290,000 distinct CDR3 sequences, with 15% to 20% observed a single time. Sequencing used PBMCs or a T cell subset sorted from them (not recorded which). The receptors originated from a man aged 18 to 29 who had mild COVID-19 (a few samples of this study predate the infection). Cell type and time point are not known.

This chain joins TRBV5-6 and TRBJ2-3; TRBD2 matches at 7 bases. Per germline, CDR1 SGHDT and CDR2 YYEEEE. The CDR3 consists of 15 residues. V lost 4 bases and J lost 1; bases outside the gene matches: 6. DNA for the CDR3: TGTGCCAGCAGCCCGATAGCGGGCCGCACAGATACGCAGTATTTT. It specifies CASSPIAGRTDTQYF.

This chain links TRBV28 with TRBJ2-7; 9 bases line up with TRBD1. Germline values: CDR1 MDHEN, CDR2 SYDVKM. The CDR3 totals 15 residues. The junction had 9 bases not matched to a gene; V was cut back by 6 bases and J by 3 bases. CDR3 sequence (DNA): TGTGCCAGCAGCCTACTCCCGGGACAGGGCTACGAGCAGTACGTC. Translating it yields CASSLLPGQGYEQYV.

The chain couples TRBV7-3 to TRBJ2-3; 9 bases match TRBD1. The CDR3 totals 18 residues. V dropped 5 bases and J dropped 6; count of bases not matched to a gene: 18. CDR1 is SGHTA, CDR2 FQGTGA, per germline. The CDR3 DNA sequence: TGTGCCAGCAGCCCGACCGGGACAGGGCTTCTGTGGGTTGATACGCAGTATTTT. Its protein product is CASSPTGTGLLWVDTQYF.

Written as DNA, the CDR3 is TGCGCCAGCAGCCCCGACAGGGGCAATTACAATGAGCAGTTCTTC. Amino acid sequence: CASSPDRGNYNEQFF. This chain connects TRBV4-1 to TRBJ2-1, with 8 bases identical to TRBD1. The CDR3 spans 15 residues. Trimming removed 4 bases from V and 4 bases from J; junction bases left unmatched: 6. Germline V gene lookup returns CDR1 MGHRA and CDR2 YSYEKL.

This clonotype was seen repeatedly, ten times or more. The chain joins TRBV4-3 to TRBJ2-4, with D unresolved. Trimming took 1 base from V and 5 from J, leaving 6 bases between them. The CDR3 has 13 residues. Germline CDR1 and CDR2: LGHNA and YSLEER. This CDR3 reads CASSQGQQNIQYF. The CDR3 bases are TGCGCCAGCAGCCAAGGGCAGCAAAACATTCAGTACTTC.

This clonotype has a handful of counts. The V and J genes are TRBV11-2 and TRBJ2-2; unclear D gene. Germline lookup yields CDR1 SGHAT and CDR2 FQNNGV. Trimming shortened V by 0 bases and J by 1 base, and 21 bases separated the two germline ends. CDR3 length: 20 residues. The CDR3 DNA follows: TGTGCCAGCAGCTTAGAAGGGTTTGTCACGGAATTTAAGAACACCGGGGAGCTGTTTTTT. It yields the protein CASSLEGFVTEFKNTGELFF.

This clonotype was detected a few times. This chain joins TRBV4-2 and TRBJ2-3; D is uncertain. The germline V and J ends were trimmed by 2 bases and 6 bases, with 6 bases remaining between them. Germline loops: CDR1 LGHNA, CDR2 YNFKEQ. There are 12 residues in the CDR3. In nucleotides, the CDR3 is TGTGCCAGCAGCCAAAATCGTGATACGCAGTATTTT. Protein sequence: CASSQNRDTQYF.

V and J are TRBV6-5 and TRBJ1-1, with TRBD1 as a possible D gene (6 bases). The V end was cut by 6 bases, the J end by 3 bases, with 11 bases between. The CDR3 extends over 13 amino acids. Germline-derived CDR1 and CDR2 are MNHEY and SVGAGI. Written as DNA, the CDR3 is TGTGCCAGCAGCCGCTCAGGGGACACTGAAGCTTTCTTT. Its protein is CASSRSGDTEAFF.

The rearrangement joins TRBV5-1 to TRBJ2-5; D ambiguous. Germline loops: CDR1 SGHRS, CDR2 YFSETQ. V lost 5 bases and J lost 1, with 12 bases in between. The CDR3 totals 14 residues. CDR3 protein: CASSSESSQETQYF. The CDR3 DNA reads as TGCGCCAGCAGTTCGGAGAGTTCCCAAGAGACCCAGTACTTC.

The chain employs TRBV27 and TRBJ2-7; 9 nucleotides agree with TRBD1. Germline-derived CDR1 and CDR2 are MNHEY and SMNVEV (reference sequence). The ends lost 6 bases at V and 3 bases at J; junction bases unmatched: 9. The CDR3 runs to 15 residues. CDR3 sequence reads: CASSARPGQGYEQYF. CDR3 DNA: TGTGCCAGCAGCGCTAGACCGGGACAGGGCTACGAGCAGTACTTC.

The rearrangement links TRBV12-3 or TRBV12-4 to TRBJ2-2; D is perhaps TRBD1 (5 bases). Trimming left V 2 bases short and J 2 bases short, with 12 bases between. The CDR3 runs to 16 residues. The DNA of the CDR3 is TGTGCCAGCAGTTTAAGGCAGGGTCATAACACCGGGGAGCTGTTTTTT. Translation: CASSLRQGHNTGELFF.

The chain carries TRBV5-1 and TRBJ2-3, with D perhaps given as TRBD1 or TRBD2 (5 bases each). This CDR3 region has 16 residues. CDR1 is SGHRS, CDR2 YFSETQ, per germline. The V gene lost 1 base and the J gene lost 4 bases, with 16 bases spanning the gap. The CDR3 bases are TGCGCCAGCAGCTTGCCCCAGGGAGTTGGGGCAGATACGCAGTATTTT. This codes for CASSLPQGVGADTQYF.

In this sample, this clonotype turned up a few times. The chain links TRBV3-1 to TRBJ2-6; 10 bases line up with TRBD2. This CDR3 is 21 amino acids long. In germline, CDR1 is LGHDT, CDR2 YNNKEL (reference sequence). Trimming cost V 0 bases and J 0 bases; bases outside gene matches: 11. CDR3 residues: CASSQEAGGESFDSGANVLTF. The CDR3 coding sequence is TGTGCCAGCAGCCAAGAAGCGGGAGGGGAATCTTTTGACTCTGGGGCCAACGTCCTGACTTTC.

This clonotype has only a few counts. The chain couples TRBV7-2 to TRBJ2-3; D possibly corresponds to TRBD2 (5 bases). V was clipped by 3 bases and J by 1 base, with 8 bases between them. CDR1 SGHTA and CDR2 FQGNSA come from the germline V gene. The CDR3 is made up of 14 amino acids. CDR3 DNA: TGTGCCAGCAGCTTCACAGCGGGCACAGATACGCAGTATTTT. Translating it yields CASSFTAGTDTQYF.

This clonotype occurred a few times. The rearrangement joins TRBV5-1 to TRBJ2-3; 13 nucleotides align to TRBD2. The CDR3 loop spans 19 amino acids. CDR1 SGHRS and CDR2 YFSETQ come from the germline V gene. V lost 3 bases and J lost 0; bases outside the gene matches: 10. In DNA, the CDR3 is TGCGCCAGCAGCTCGCCACCGGGACTAGCGGGGTTCAGCACAGATACGCAGTATTTT. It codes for CASSSPPGLAGFSTDTQYF.